Shown below are 10 T cell receptor beta chains from a single sample sequenced in a study of T cell repertoires in cytomegalovirus infection. TCRdb reprocessed the reads via MiXCR and lists one record per CDR3 protein. The repertoire has around 570,000 distinct CDR3 sequences, approximately 40% of them found once; the top ten carry 48%. The antigens these receptors bind are not known. The starting material was cultured PBMCs, obtained from culture after CMV antigen stimulation. These receptors were obtained from a human donor in good health (CMV status not recorded). Some clones in this sample may be carry-over from other donors' samples.

This clonotype has just a few counts. The V and J genes are TRBV7-2 and TRBJ2-2, with a tentative D call TRBD2 (6 bases). The CDR3 extends over 16 amino acids. CDR1 is SGHTA and CDR2 is FQGNSA in the germline V gene. Trimming shortened V by 0 bases and J by 4 bases, and 12 bases separated the two germline ends. CDR3 loop: CASSLARRGRTGELFF. The DNA for the CDR3 is TGTGCCAGCAGCTTAGCGCGGAGGGGACGCACCGGGGAGCTGTTTTTT.

The rearrangement uses TRBV28 and TRBJ1-5; D uncertain. The germline V gene has CDR1 MDHEN and CDR2 SYDVKM. The CDR3 consists of 12 residues. Trimming removed 7 bases from V and 6 bases from J, with 10 bases in between. The CDR3 region is CASTTHGQPQHF. CDR3 bases: TGTGCCAGCACCACTCACGGTCAGCCCCAGCATTTT.

This clonotype was seen a few times. This sequence joins TRBV7-2 and TRBJ1-6; 7 nucleotides match TRBD1. V gave up 4 bases and J gave up 10 bases; unmatched junction bases: 10. The CDR3 totals 15 residues. CDR1 and CDR2 (germline): SGHTA, FQGNSA. The CDR3: CASSSIQGRDSPLHF. CDR3 coding DNA: TGTGCCAGCAGCTCCATACAGGGGCGAGACTCACCCCTCCACTTT.

This chain connects TRBV20-1 to TRBJ1-6; the match to TRBD1 covers 8 bases. From germline, CDR1 is DFQATT and CDR2 SNEGSKA (reference sequence). The V segment lost 1 base and the J segment 7 bases; nucleotides outside the gene matches: 6. This CDR3 is built from 15 residues. CDR3 DNA: TGCAGTGCTAGAGTCCCGCAGGGGGCCAATTCACCCCTCCACTTT. Translated, it gives CSARVPQGANSPLHF.

The gene calls are TRBV6-6 and TRBJ1-5; TRBD1 might be the D (6 bases). Germline V lookup: CDR1 MNHNY, CDR2 SVGAGI (reference sequence). V was pared by 5 bases and J by 4 bases, with 15 bases between. The length of the CDR3 is 15 residues. The CDR3 sequence: CASSISGQSNQPQHF. The CDR3 nucleotides are TGTGCCAGCAGTATCTCAGGACAGTCGAATCAGCCCCAGCATTTT.

This chain uses TRBV24-1 with TRBJ2-3; tentative D call: TRBD1 (6 bases). CDR1 KGHDR and CDR2 SFDVKD come from the germline V gene. This CDR3 has 13 residues. The V and J ends lost 7 bases and 2 bases respectively, with 9 bases between them. CDR3 sequence: CATRDSVTDTQYF. The DNA for the CDR3 is TGTGCCACCAGGGACAGCGTCACAGATACGCAGTATTTT.

This clonotype appeared a few times. The V and J genes are TRBV12-5 and TRBJ2-7; 7 positions agree with TRBD2. The CDR3 is 13 residues long. From germline, CDR1 is LGHNT and CDR2 FRNRAP. J lost 3 bases, V lost 6 bases, and 5 bases had no gene match. In nucleotides, the CDR3 is TGTGCTAGTGGAGCTAGCGGACTCTACGAGCAGTACTTC. This gives the protein CASGASGLYEQYF.

This chain links TRBV12-3 or TRBV12-4 with TRBJ1-2; D possibly corresponds to TRBD1 (6 bases). The V gene lost 4 bases and the J gene lost 8 bases, with 17 bases spanning the gap. The CDR3 consists of 14 residues. CDR3 loop: CASSSFPGANGYTF. The CDR3 DNA reads TGTGCCAGCAGTTCGTTCCCGGGGGCTAACGGCTACACCTTC.

This clonotype was detected only a few times. CDR3 amino acids: CASSYHGRQETQYF. In DNA form, the CDR3 reads TGTGCCAGCAGTTACCACGGACGTCAAGAGACCCAGTACTTC. The chain carries TRBV6-2 or TRBV6-3 and TRBJ2-5, with D unresolved. Germline V gene data show CDR1 as MNHEY and CDR2 as SVGEGT. The CDR3 spans 14 residues. The V and J ends lost 2 bases and 2 bases respectively, with 9 bases between them.

This clonotype was counted at least ten times. The V call is TRBV28, the J call TRBJ2-5; 7 bases line up with TRBD1. Germline CDR1 reads MDHEN; CDR2 reads SYDVKM. This CDR3 spans 14 amino acids. The V gene end was trimmed by 6 bases and the J gene end by 1 base; junction bases not matched to a gene: 5. The CDR3 region is CASSSGQSQETQYF. CDR3 sequence (DNA): TGTGCCAGCAGCTCGGGACAGTCCCAAGAGACCCAGTACTTC. Looking up the rest from reference TRBV28 and TRBJ2-5 gives the full variable domain: DVKVTQSSRYLVKRTGEKVFLECVQDMDHENMFWYRQDPGLGLRLIYFSYDVKMKEKGDIPEGYSVSREKKERFSLILESASTNQTSMYLCASSSGQSQETQYFGPGTRLLVL.